One and the same sample provided the 9 T cell receptor beta chains below, sequenced in a study of technical replicates of blood from a handful of donors. Sequencing used immunoSEQ multiplex PCR; TCRdb keeps in-frame clones, though not all of them. There are tens of thousands of clones in the sample; 96% occur only once, and roughly 0.35% lies in the top ten. Sequencing was carried out using T cells isolated from PBMCs. The source of these receptors is a human donor in good health.

The chain uses TRBV10-3 and TRBJ2-3; D is perhaps TRBD2 (5 bases). Looked up from germline, CDR1 is ENHRY and CDR2 is SYGVKD. V was cut by 0 bases and J by 4 bases, with 14 bases left in between. This CDR3 spans 16 amino acids. The CDR3 loop is CAISESPRELADTQYF. The CDR3 bases are TGTGCCATCAGTGAGTCTCCGAGGGAGCTCGCAGATACGCAGTATTTT.

This clone was recorded once. CDR3 DNA: TGCGCCAGCAGCCCGGGACTAGCGGGGGCCTACGAGCAGTACTTC. It is translated as CASSPGLAGAYEQYF. The V call is TRBV5-1, the J call TRBJ2-7; 14 nucleotides match TRBD2. J gave up 2 bases and V 4 bases, and 2 bases lay outside the gene matches. In germline, CDR1 is SGHRS, CDR2 YFSETQ. The CDR3 is made up of 15 amino acids. The whole variable domain, remainder taken from reference TRBV5-1 and TRBJ2-7, is KAGVTQTPRYLIKTRGQQVTLSCSPISGHRSVSWYQQTPGQGLQFLFEYFSETQRNKGNFPGRFSGRQFSNSRSEMNVSTLELGDSALYLCASSPGLAGAYEQYFGPGTRLTVT.

The rearrangement links TRBV7-9 to TRBJ1-3; the D gene is possibly TRBD1 (5 bases). The V gene lost 5 bases and the J gene lost 1 base, with 9 bases spanning the gap. This CDR3 is 14 amino acids long. Looked up from germline, CDR1 is SEHNR and CDR2 is FQNEAQ (reference sequence). CDR3 coding DNA: TGTGCCAGCAGCCCCAGGGAATCTGGAAACACCATATATTTT. This gives the protein CASSPRESGNTIYF.

A word on this clone: The sample carries other DNA sequences with the same CDR3. This rearrangement joins TRBV7-9 to TRBJ2-1, with D hard to call. Trimming pared 0 bases from V and 8 bases from J, leaving 8 bases between. Germline CDR1 SEHNR, CDR2 FQNEAQ (reference sequence). This CDR3 contains 13 residues. The CDR3 is CASSLALRDEQFF. The CDR3 DNA is TGTGCCAGCAGCTTAGCGTTACGAGATGAGCAGTTCTTC.

The chain recombines TRBV28 with TRBJ2-3; 11 bases line up with TRBD2. After removal of 7 bases from V and 3 bases from J, the junction contained 6 bases not matched to a gene. Germline CDR1 and CDR2: MDHEN and SYDVKM. The CDR3 has 15 residues. The CDR3 region is CASTLLAGATDTQYF. The CDR3 region has the DNA TGTGCCAGCACCCTACTAGCGGGAGCTACAGATACGCAGTATTTT.

The V call is TRBV2, the J call TRBJ2-3, with D possibly being TRBD2 (6 bases). CDR1 is SNHLY and CDR2 is FYNNEI in the germline V gene. V gave up 7 bases and J gave up 3 bases, with 17 bases separating them. This CDR3 has 15 residues. The CDR3 nucleotides are TGTGCCAGCAACCGACTGGCGGGGATGACAGATACGCAGTATTTT. It codes for CASNRLAGMTDTQYF.

The genes are TRBV10-3 and TRBJ1-1, with TRBD1 as a possible D gene (6 bases). The CDR3 is 13 amino acids. Trimming left V 10 bases short and J 3 bases short, with 15 bases between. Germline values: CDR1 ENHRY, CDR2 SYGVKD. CDR3 region: CATTTGLDTEAFF. CDR3 in DNA: TGTGCCACCACGACAGGCTTGGACACTGAAGCTTTCTTT.

The rearrangement joins TRBV5-5 to TRBJ2-7; 11 bases map to TRBD1. V trimming: 5 bases; J trimming: 2 bases; junction bases outside the gene matches: 6. Germline V gives CDR1 SGHKS, CDR2 YYEKEE (reference sequence). This CDR3 is built from 15 residues. CDR3 in DNA: TGTGCCAGCAGAGAGGAGGACAGGGGGCCCTACGAGCAGTACTTC. Translated, it gives CASREEDRGPYEQYF.

This chain joins TRBV19 and TRBJ2-5; D unclear. Trimming removed 0 bases from V and 5 bases from J, with 7 bases in between. The CDR3 contains 13 residues. Germline loops: CDR1 LNHDA, CDR2 SQIVND (reference sequence). CDR3 in amino acids: CASSIDDEETQYF. Written as DNA, the CDR3 is TGTGCCAGTAGTATAGATGATGAGGAGACCCAGTACTTC.